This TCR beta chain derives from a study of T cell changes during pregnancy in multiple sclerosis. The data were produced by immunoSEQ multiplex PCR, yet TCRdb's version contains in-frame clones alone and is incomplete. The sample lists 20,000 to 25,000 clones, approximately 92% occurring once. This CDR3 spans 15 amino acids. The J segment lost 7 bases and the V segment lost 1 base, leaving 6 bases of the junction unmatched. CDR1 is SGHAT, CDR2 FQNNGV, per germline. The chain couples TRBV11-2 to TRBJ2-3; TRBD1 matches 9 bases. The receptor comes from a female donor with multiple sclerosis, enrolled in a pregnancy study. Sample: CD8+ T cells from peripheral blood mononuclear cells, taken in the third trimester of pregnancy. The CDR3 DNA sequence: TGTGCCAGCAGCTTAGGAGGGGGACAGGGTAATACGCAGTATTTT. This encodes CASSLGGGQGNTQYF.